The clone carrying this T cell receptor beta chain was observed a handful of times. Its antigen is currently unknown. The data originate from a study of blood T cells in healthy people across ages. Broader study findings: Long-lived and aged donors differed, with more naive CD4+ cells and higher diversity in the long-lived. Naive and antigen-experienced cells were not separated, limiting conclusive comparison.

Germline assignment: CDR1 MGHRA and CDR2 YSYEKL. The V gene end was trimmed by 2 bases and the J gene end by 2 bases; junction bases not matched to a gene: 2. This CDR3 is built from 14 residues. A second roughly 6 to 11 cycle PCR used barcoded and J-beta primers. The template-switch adaptor, which had 12 random nucleotides, put a tag on each cDNA molecule. In TCRdb, the 5' RACE reads were re-called with MiXCR into one record per CDR3 protein. The sample carries fewer than 950,000 distinct CDR3 sequences, approximately 55% recorded once. Each sample used at least 7 million PBMCs. The rearrangement links TRBV4-1 to TRBJ1-2; 7 positions agree with TRBD1. The sequenced material came from blood. The TCR was taken from an elderly man in good health. The CDR3 region is CASSQRTGNYGYTF. The CDR3, as DNA: TGCGCCAGCAGCCAAAGGACAGGCAACTATGGCTACACCTTC.